This is a list of T cell receptor beta chains from one sample in a study of cytomegalovirus exposure and HLA in healthy donors. Only in-frame clones appear in the TCRdb table, and some are missing; sequencing was by immunoSEQ multiplex PCR. The sample has approximately 170,000 clones; 65% to 85% are singletons. Sample: PBMCs. All receptors derive from a male donor in good health and CMV-seronegative. Both conserved end residues are part of each CDR3. A D gene is named only where the DNA matches it firmly. A row's size may be missing; if present it is once, few, many or a size class.

DNA,CDR3,D,size,J,V
TGCAGCGCCTCGGCAGGGGGGAGGTACGAGCAGTACTTC,CSASAGGRYEQYF,NA,NA,TRBJ2-7,TRBV29-1
TGCGCCAGCAGCCAACCGGACAGCGAAGGCTACACCTTC,CASSQPDSEGYTF,NA,NA,TRBJ1-2,TRBV4-1
TGTGCCAGCAGCTTAGCAGAGACTAGCGGATACAATGAGCAGTTCTTC,CASSLAETSGYNEQFF,TRBD2,once,TRBJ2-1,TRBV11-3
TGTGCCAGCAGCGTAGGGGGGGGCAGCCTCTCTGGAAACACCATATATTTT,CASSVGGGSLSGNTIYF,NA,NA,TRBJ1-3,TRBV9
TGTGCCAGCAGCACTAGCGGGGGGACTACCGGGGAGCTGTTTTTT,CASSTSGGTTGELFF,TRBD2,few,TRBJ2-2,TRBV6-5
TGTGCCAGCCTCAAGGGACAGCCGACCTACGAGCAGTACTTC,CASLKGQPTYEQYF,TRBD1,NA,TRBJ2-7,TRBV27
TGTGCCAGCAGCTCTACAGGGATCAATCAGCCCCAGCATTTT,CASSSTGINQPQHF,NA,NA,TRBJ1-5,TRBV2
TGTGCCAGCAGCTTAGGCGGCACAGATACGCAGTATTTT,CASSLGGTDTQYF,NA,NA,TRBJ2-3,TRBV7-8
TGTGCCAGCAGTTTGACAGGGGGAACTAACCTTCGCACAGATACGCAGTATTTT,CASSLTGGTNLRTDTQYF,TRBD1,NA,TRBJ2-3,TRBV28
TGTGCCAGCAGCGTAGCGGACAGGGAATTATCCGGGGAGCTGTTTTTT,CASSVADRELSGELFF,TRBD1,NA,TRBJ2-2,TRBV9
TGCAGCGTCCCCGGGACAGGGTCTGGAAACACCATATATTTT,CSVPGTGSGNTIYF,TRBD1,once,TRBJ1-3,TRBV29-1
TGTGCCTGGAGTAGGCAACAGTCCTACGAGCAGTACTTC,CAWSRQQSYEQYF,NA,NA,TRBJ2-7,TRBV30
TGTGCCAGCAGTGTTGGGGGCTGGGGGTTAATGAACTATGGCTACACCTTC,CASSVGGWGLMNYGYTF,NA,once,TRBJ1-2,TRBV6-1
TGCGCCAGCAGCCAGGAAAGGACAGCTAACTATGGCTACACCTTC,CASSQERTANYGYTF,NA,NA,TRBJ1-2,TRBV4-1
TGTGCCAGCAGCCTCCGTGGGGCTAGCGGGAGAGCCCAGTACTTC,CASSLRGASGRAQYF,TRBD2,NA,TRBJ2-5,TRBV28
TGTGCCAGTAGTATTGGGGGGGCAAGGGGCACCGGGGAGCTGTTTTTT,CASSIGGARGTGELFF,NA,NA,TRBJ2-2,TRBV19
TGTGCCAGCAGTGAGCAGCGGGAGGTGTACGAGCAGTACTTC,CASSEQREVYEQYF,TRBD2,NA,TRBJ2-7,TRBV25-1
TGTGCCAGCAGCTTAGGGGACAGTCCGAACATTTATCTAGCCAAAAACATTCAGTACTTC,CASSLGDSPNIYLAKNIQYF,TRBD1,NA,TRBJ2-4,TRBV5-5
TGCAGCGTTGTACTAGCGGGAACAGATACGCAGTATTTT,CSVVLAGTDTQYF,TRBD2,NA,TRBJ2-3,TRBV29-1
TGTGCCAGCAGCGCCGGACAGGCCGGGAACATTCAGTACTTC,CASSAGQAGNIQYF,TRBD1,few,TRBJ2-4,TRBV9
TGTGCCAGCAGCTCCCAGGGACAGACGAATCAGCCCCAGCATTTT,CASSSQGQTNQPQHF,TRBD1,NA,TRBJ1-5,TRBV7-8
TGTGCCAGCTCACCACCGTCCGGGGTAGATACGCAGTATTTT,CASSPPSGVDTQYF,NA,NA,TRBJ2-3,TRBV18
TGTGCCAGCAGCCGGGACAGGGGGCGACAAGAGACCCAGTACTTC,CASSRDRGRQETQYF,TRBD1,NA,TRBJ2-5,TRBV2
TGTGCCAGCAGCTGGAAGGAGCCGGGACAGGTCGTCCAAGAGACCCAGTACTTC,CASSWKEPGQVVQETQYF,TRBD1,NA,TRBJ2-5,TRBV7-9
TGTGCCAGCAGCACTGTGAACGCGGGAGCACTATACTTC,CASSTVNAGALYF,TRBD2,once,TRBJ2-5,TRBV7-2
TGTGCCAGCAGGTCCACTGTGGGGGAGCTGTTTTTT,CASRSTVGELFF,NA,NA,TRBJ2-2,TRBV7-9
TGCAGCGTTGGCAGGAAACTGGCTAACTATGGCTACACCTTC,CSVGRKLANYGYTF,NA,NA,TRBJ1-2,TRBV29-1
TGTGCCAGCAGCTTGGGTACCAGGGGATCCTATGGCTACCCCTTC,CASSLGTRGSYGYPF,NA,NA,TRBJ1-2,TRBV5-4
TGTGCCAGCAGGCCGGGACTGAGATCCTACAATGAGCAGTTCTTC,CASRPGLRSYNEQFF,NA,NA,TRBJ2-1,TRBV28
TGTGCCAGCAGCGTAGATGGCAGGGAGGCCACTGAAGCTTTCTTT,CASSVDGREATEAFF,NA,many,TRBJ1-1,TRBV9
TGTGCCAGCAGCCAAGAGACTAGCGTCCTAACAGATACGCAGTATTTT,CASSQETSVLTDTQYF,TRBD2,few,TRBJ2-3,TRBV4-2
TGCAGCGTTGAAAAGACAGGGGGCACAGATACGCAGTATTTT,CSVEKTGGTDTQYF,TRBD1,NA,TRBJ2-3,TRBV29-1
TGTGCCAGCAGCTCCCGTTTTCCCGGGGAGCTGTTTTTT,CASSSRFPGELFF,NA,once,TRBJ2-2,TRBV7-3
TGTGCCAGCAGCTTGGCCGGGCAGGGCACCATTCAGTACTTC,CASSLAGQGTIQYF,NA,NA,TRBJ2-4,TRBV5-4
TGTGCCAGCAGCCCCCCTAGCACAGATACGCAGTATTTT,CASSPPSTDTQYF,NA,NA,TRBJ2-3,TRBV28
TGCGCCAGCAGCCGCGGACCCGACAGGCGGAAGGCTACTCCTTCCTACGAGCAGTACTTC,CASSRGPDRRKATPSYEQYF,NA,NA,TRBJ2-7,TRBV23-1
TGTGCCAGCAGTTTGTTCGGGGTCCCTAGCGGGAATGAGCAGTTCTTC,CASSLFGVPSGNEQFF,TRBD2,NA,TRBJ2-1,TRBV28
TGCAGCGCAACTACAGGGGGCTTGCCCTACAATGAGCAGTTCTTC,CSATTGGLPYNEQFF,TRBD1,NA,TRBJ2-1,TRBV29-1
TGTGCTAGTGAAGGGACTAGAGGCTACGAGCAGTACTTC,CASEGTRGYEQYF,TRBD2,NA,TRBJ2-7,TRBV12-5
TGTGCCAGCAGCTTAGGGCTAGCGGGGGGCTTGAACACCGGGGAGCTGTTTTTT,CASSLGLAGGLNTGELFF,TRBD2,NA,TRBJ2-2,TRBV11-2
TGTGCCAGCAGCCCCCGGGGTGGACAGGGAACAGATACGCAGTATTTT,CASSPRGGQGTDTQYF,TRBD1,NA,TRBJ2-3,TRBV7-9
TGTGCCTGGAGTGTAGCCTTGAGGACAGGGTGGTTAAACTATGGCTACACCTTC,CAWSVALRTGWLNYGYTF,TRBD1,NA,TRBJ1-2,TRBV30
TGTGCCAGCAGTCTCGAAGCGGCAACCCCAGATACGCAGTATTTT,CASSLEAATPDTQYF,NA,NA,TRBJ2-3,TRBV6-4
TGCAGCGTCCACACAGGGTCTTTGAACTCTGGGGCCAACGTCCTGACTTTC,CSVHTGSLNSGANVLTF,NA,NA,TRBJ2-6,TRBV29-1
TGTGCCAGCAGTTCACAGGGGGCAAAGTACGAGCAGTACTTC,CASSSQGAKYEQYF,TRBD1,NA,TRBJ2-7,TRBV28
TGTGCCAGCAGAGGGACTAGCGGGGGGGCTGGGGAGCAGTTCTTC,CASRGTSGGAGEQFF,TRBD2,NA,TRBJ2-1,TRBV6-1